This T cell receptor (beta chain) was documented in a study of blood T cell repertoires in COVID-19. Study as a whole: The analysed material was cDNA or gDNA that came from T cells, B-cell-depleted T cells, or PBMCs.

Self-reported history from a screening survey and questionnaire set each donor's cohort. Authors' analysis steps: Cell counts per sample came from amplifying reference gene primers. Profiling relied on immunoSEQ multiplex PCR, and the TCRdb table lists in-frame clones only, not all of them. V, J and clone size are taken as reported in that table, and D and trimming were inferred from the DNA itself. The data contain a few hundred thousand clones, approximately 85% of them singletons. Sequencing was performed on PBMCs or T cells enriched from blood (not recorded which). The TCR was taken from a man aged 30-40 years who had recovered from COVID-19.

CDR3 region: CASSLGEGNTEAFF. The CDR3 DNA follows: TGCGCCAGCAGCCTGGGGGAGGGGAACACTGAAGCTTTCTTT. J is TRBJ1-1 and V is TRBV4-3; weak D call: TRBD1 (5 bases). Germline V CDR1 and CDR2: LGHNA, YSLEER. V was cut by 4 bases and J by 1 base, with 10 bases left in between. The CDR3 runs to 14 residues.